A selection of T cell receptor beta chains follows, all from one sample in a study of blood T cell repertoires in COVID-19. TCRdb's copy holds only in-frame clones and misses some; the assay was immunoSEQ multiplex PCR. The sample shows approximately 92,000 clones, about 81% of them seen only once. Sequencing input: peripheral blood. Every receptor here comes from a man at least 80 years old with acute or convalescent COVID-19. Both conserved end residues are part of each CDR3. D genes are given only for firm matches. Clone size is given for some rows only: seen once, a few or many times, or a class if the clone is expanded.

v_gene	d_gene	j_gene	abundance	CDR3aa	CDR3nt
TRBV4-1	NA	TRBJ2-3	once	CASSQERTVLTDTQYF	TGCGCCAGCAGCCAAGAGCGGACAGTTCTCACAGATACGCAGTATTTT
TRBV11-2	TRBD2	TRBJ2-7	NA	CASSIARRGSYEQYF	TGTGCCAGCAGCATCGCAAGGCGGGGGTCCTACGAGCAGTACTTC
TRBV27	TRBD2	TRBJ2-1	few	CASGTSGPSSYNEQFF	TGTGCCAGCGGGACTAGCGGACCGAGCTCCTACAATGAGCAGTTCTTC
TRBV28	TRBD1	TRBJ1-4	NA	CASSLRGTGDEKLFF	TGTGCCAGCAGTTTAAGGGGGACAGGGGATGAAAAACTGTTTTTT
TRBV4-3	TRBD1	TRBJ2-7	NA	CASSQEVTGQGYEQYF	TGCGCCAGCAGCCAAGAAGTTACGGGACAGGGATACGAGCAGTACTTC
TRBV28	TRBD1	TRBJ1-5	NA	CASSSRQGSNQPQHF	TGTGCCAGCAGTTCACGACAGGGGAGCAATCAGCCCCAGCATTTT
TRBV24-1	TRBD1	TRBJ1-5	NA	CATSEQGPNQPQHF	TGTGCCACCAGTGAACAGGGGCCTAATCAGCCCCAGCATTTT
TRBV5-5	TRBD1	TRBJ1-1	NA	CASSLMGQTIEAFF	TGTGCCAGCAGCCTGATGGGACAGACAATTGAAGCTTTCTTT
TRBV6-5	NA	TRBJ2-7	NA	CASGQQGHEQYF	TGTGCCAGCGGACAACAGGGCCACGAGCAGTACTTC
TRBV5-1	NA	TRBJ1-6	NA	CASSLRGEPNSPLHF	TGCGCCAGCAGCCTTCGGGGGGAACCTAATTCACCCCTCCACTTT
TRBV19	NA	TRBJ2-7	few	CASSASAGYEQYF	TGTGCCAGTAGTGCCAGCGCGGGCTACGAGCAGTACTTC
TRBV5-4	NA	TRBJ1-2	NA	CASSVDRNYGYTF	TGTGCCAGCAGCGTAGACAGAAACTATGGCTACACCTTC
TRBV5-4	TRBD2	TRBJ2-2	NA	CASSPGTSGAGNTGELFF	TGTGCCAGCAGCCCCGGGACTAGCGGGGCGGGGAACACCGGGGAGCTGTTTTTT
TRBV9	NA	TRBJ2-3	NA	CASSVAQALGTDTQYF	TGTGCCAGCAGCGTAGCCCAAGCACTCGGCACAGATACGCAGTATTTT
TRBV6-2/TRBV6-3	NA	TRBJ1-6	once	CASSYSTVKNSPLHF	TGTGCCAGCAGTTACTCGACAGTCAAAAATTCACCCCTCCACTTT
TRBV10-1	NA	TRBJ2-1	NA	CASSDGYLSEQFF	TGCGCCAGCAGTGACGGGTATCTGAGTGAGCAGTTCTTC
TRBV10-1	TRBD1	TRBJ2-7	NA	CASSESRAGGYEQYF	TGCGCCAGCAGTGAGTCAAGGGCAGGGGGCTACGAGCAGTACTTC
TRBV30	NA	TRBJ1-3	few	CAWSEQGLGNTIYF	TGTGCCTGGAGTGAACAGGGTTTAGGAAACACCATATATTTT
TRBV5-1	TRBD1	TRBJ1-3	NA	CASSFQGGGNTIYF	TGCGCCAGCAGCTTTCAGGGGGGTGGAAACACCATATATTTT
TRBV9	NA	TRBJ1-1	NA	CASSVSGGMDTEAFF	TGTGCCAGCAGCGTATCTGGCGGTATGGACACTGAAGCTTTCTTT
TRBV6-5	TRBD1	TRBJ2-7	NA	CASSWTGAPLGEQYF	TGTGCCAGCAGCTGGACAGGGGCGCCCCTAGGCGAGCAGTACTTC
TRBV11-2	TRBD2	TRBJ2-3	NA	CASSLVTGGFGTDTQYF	TGTGCCAGCAGCTTAGTTACGGGAGGGTTCGGCACAGATACGCAGTATTTT
TRBV27	TRBD2	TRBJ2-1	NA	CASSPGTSGRIPYNEQFF	TGTGCCAGCAGTCCTGGGACTAGCGGGAGGATCCCTTACAATGAGCAGTTCTTC
TRBV5-1	TRBD1	TRBJ2-7	NA	CASSPGQGNEQYF	TGCGCCAGCAGCCCGGGACAGGGGAACGAGCAGTACTTC